This TCR beta chain was recorded in a study of blood T cells in healthy people across ages (dated by TCRdb to between 2014 and 2017). Context from the whole study: Template switching captured roughly one uniquely barcoded TCR beta cDNA molecule per two T cells in model experiments. Age-related changes in TCR beta repertoire diversity were measured in the study by deep sequencing normalized with unique cDNA molecular identifiers. The donors were split into four age groups: young (average 16 years), middle-aged (39), aged (62) and long-lived (approximately 80). To avoid experimental bias, donors of different ages were distributed randomly across sequencing lanes. Two additional independent replicas of 1 million unique cDNA reads from the same blood draw were analyzed for two donors (one aged 18 to 30 and one aged 80 or older). Results the study describes overall, beyond this receptor: Since profiling was done on bulk unsorted PBMCs, naive and antigen-experienced compartments could not be conclusively compared. Compared with the aged group, more naive CD4+ T cells, fewer expanded clones and increased TCR diversity were shown by the long-lived group, suggesting age selection. Observed TCR beta diversity per million T cells fell roughly linearly with age, and a significant reduction was already apparent by age around 44. The percentage of naive T cells measured by flow cytometry correlated strongly with observed TCR beta diversity. The CMV infection status of donors was not known, potentially confounding age-related changes in expanded clonotypes. Estimates of total diversity based on one million sequenced T cells were considered lower bounds and underestimates.

CDR1 and CDR2 were assigned from the germline V gene as SGHRS and YFSETQ. The CDR3 contains 13 residues, cysteine and phenylalanine counted. The sequence is cut down to CDR3 DNA, 39 bases in frame from base 1. The junction shows trimming of 4 bases on V and 6 bases on J, and the gene matches do not reach 5 bases of it. This clonotype has a handful of counts. Its antigen remains unidentified. No per-base quality is available; no much larger clone lies one base away. The library was made by 5' RACE. TCRdb shows the sequencer as Illumina HiSeq 2500. A second PCR of 7 to 11 cycles was performed with a sample-barcoded 5' primer and a J-beta primer mix. A unique molecular identifier was introduced onto each TCR beta cDNA molecule by a template-switch 5' adaptor carrying 12 random nucleotides. Each sample yielded at least 3 million CDR3-containing paired-end reads. First-strand cDNA synthesis was performed from all RNA using the Mint cDNA synthesis kit, with priming by a TRBC-specific oligonucleotide. All cDNA was treated with uracil-DNA glycosylase and then went through a first 18-cycle PCR with the universal primers M1SS and BC2_uni_R. The paper's data handling went like this. For normalization, 1 million high-quality reads were randomly selected from each sample, with every read carrying a distinct molecular identifier. Reads sharing molecular identifiers were discarded rather than binned into consensus sequences. MiTCR, with a Q25 quality threshold and the strictest error-elimination algorithm, was used for CDR3 identification, clonotype clustering and error correction. A nonparametric unseen species model with Euler transformation was used to estimate a lower bound on total TCR beta diversity. TCRdb itself trimmed the public reads at Q25 with fastp, ran MiXCR and retained productive beta chains. CDR3 protein sequences are deduplicated, and each keeps its most common genes and DNA. The authors' filters were not applied to this entry. The sample table records about 650,000 distinct CDR3 sequences; 32% of these occur just once. The leading ten clones occupy over 15% of the sample.

Donors were a few dozen systemically healthy Caucasian individuals from Russia aged roughly 6 to 90 years. Approximately 10 milliliters of peripheral blood were collected from each donor into EDTA-treated Vacutainer tubes. PBMCs were isolated by Ficoll-Paque density-gradient centrifugation, with at least 6 million obtained per sample. Total RNA was extracted from PBMCs with Trizol reagent, with at least 5.5 micrograms obtained per sample. Naive CD45RAhigh/CD27high T cell percentages were measured by flow cytometry on a PBMC aliquot from every donor. Sequencing was carried out using blood. Recombination joined TRBV5-1 with TRBJ1-1; 8 central bases correspond to TRBD1. The origin of this receptor is a woman aged 80 or older in good health. Donor details come from another sample of the same person, matched by shared clones. Read as DNA, the sequence is TGCGCCAGCAGCCCCGGACAGGGCCCTGAAGCTTTCTTT. Protein translation: CASSPGQGPEAFF.